This section outlines one T cell receptor beta chain sequence together with its context. Using immunoSEQ multiplex PCR, the repertoire was profiled, and TCRdb retains in-frame clones only, with some absent. The table lists over 20,000 clones, 97% of them singletons. This sample was included in a study of T cells in tuberculosis. Whole-study context: A South African cohort included IGRA-negative adolescents, latently infected IGRA-positive adolescents and adults with active tuberculosis.

The V gene lost 1 base and the J gene lost 3 bases, with 8 bases spanning the gap. Looked up from germline, CDR1 is SGHDT and CDR2 is YYEEEE. This CDR3 is built from 15 residues. The TCR sequence derives from a donor aged 10-29 years with latent tuberculosis or without tuberculosis infection. The sequencing sample was made of PBMCs. The chain links TRBV5-6 to TRBJ2-6; TRBD1 might be the D (5 bases). The CDR3 sequence is CASSLTGSGANVLTF. The CDR3 nucleotides read TGTGCCAGCAGCTTGACAGGCAGTGGGGCCAACGTCCTGACTTTC.